This section outlines one T cell receptor (beta chain) sequence together with its context. The data stem from a study of blood T cell repertoires in COVID-19. Study as a whole: Samples taken during acute and convalescent COVID-19 were collected in the United States, Italy and Spain.

In the original workflow: Reference gene primers were amplified, and this amplification served to estimate nucleated cell counts. Sequenced by immunoSEQ multiplex PCR; TCRdb stores in-frame clones only, minus some. V and J calls and clone size are those listed in that table; D and trimming were worked out from the DNA. Here the sample spans around 140,000 clones, approximately 85% being singletons. CDR3 length: 13 residues. V was pared by 7 bases and J by 0 bases, with 12 bases between. Germline V lookup: CDR1 SQVTM, CDR2 ANQGSEA. The source of this sequence is an older man with acute or convalescent COVID-19. This sequence joins TRBV29-1 and TRBJ1-2; TRBD1 is a possible D gene (6 bases). Sequencing was done on a sample of peripheral blood. The CDR3 is CSGRDTTNYGYTF. The CDR3 nucleotides read TGCAGCGGCCGGGACACTACTAACTATGGCTACACCTTC.